These 13 T cell receptor beta chains originate from one sample sequenced in a study of CD8 T cells in Susac syndrome (dated by TCRdb to about 2019). Libraries were prepared through the immunoSEQ multiplex PCR assay. RNA was extracted with the RNeasy kit and 0.5 to 1 ug was reverse transcribed using random hexamers. TCRdb reprocessed the public reads (quality trimming at Q25 with fastp, clone calling with MiXCR) and kept in-frame beta chains. Identical CDR3 proteins give one entry, which carries the most common genes and DNA. The sample includes about 60,000 distinct CDR3 sequences, with just over 90% observed a single time. The ten largest make up approximately 0.21% of the sample. Sequences were obtained from CD8+ T cells from PBMCs. Receptor source: a human donor in good health.

The chain is built from TRBV6-2 or TRBV6-3 and TRBJ2-7; D call uncertain. Germline V gene lookup returns CDR1 MNHEY and CDR2 SVGEGT. The CDR3 sequence is 13 residues long. Trimming left V 0 bases short and J 7 bases short, with 10 bases between. CDR3: CASSYSPSREQYF. In nucleotides, the CDR3 is TGTGCCAGCAGTTACTCCCCCTCCCGGGAGCAGTACTTC.

The chain has TRBV9 and TRBJ2-7; tentatively, D is TRBD1 (6 bases). V dropped 6 bases and J dropped 1 base, with 17 bases sitting between them. Germline lookup yields CDR1 SGDLS and CDR2 YYNGEE. This CDR3 region has 15 residues. The CDR3 sequence: CASTPGQGLSYEQYF. The CDR3 coding sequence is TGTGCCAGCACCCCAGGTCAGGGGCTTTCCTACGAGCAGTACTTC.

The genes are TRBV12-3 or TRBV12-4 and TRBJ2-2; 7 nucleotides agree with TRBD1. The V and J ends lost 6 bases and 8 bases, in that order; junction bases with no gene match: 6. This CDR3 has 13 amino acids. CDR3 protein: CASRTGQPGELFF. The CDR3 coding sequence is TGTGCCAGCAGGACGGGACAGCCTGGGGAGCTGTTTTTT.

The gene calls are TRBV7-2 and TRBJ1-5, with 8 bases identical to TRBD1. Germline V gene sequence: CDR1 SGHTA, CDR2 FQGNSA. This CDR3 comprises 17 residues. V lost 2 bases, J lost 5 bases, and 11 bases stayed unmatched. CDR3 nucleotides: TGTGCCAGCAGCTTACTCCCCGCCGGACAGGGTTATCAGCCCCAGCATTTT. Translating gives CASSLLPAGQGYQPQHF.

The chain carries TRBV12-3 or TRBV12-4 and TRBJ2-3; TRBD2 aligns across 9 bases. The CDR3 totals 19 residues. V dropped 5 bases and J dropped 2; count of bases not matched to a gene: 17. This chain's CDR3 is CASSITPTKRGEYTDTQYF. In DNA, the CDR3 is TGTGCCAGCAGTATAACCCCGACGAAGCGGGGGGAATACACAGATACGCAGTATTTT.

The genes are TRBV12-3 or TRBV12-4 and TRBJ2-7; 9 bases agree with TRBD1. V lost 6 bases to trimming and J lost 5 bases; unmatched junction nucleotides: 8. The CDR3 extends over 14 amino acids. The CDR3 nucleotides are TGTGCCAGCAGATCCGGGACAGGGTTACACGAGCAGTACTTC. This translates into CASRSGTGLHEQYF.

The chain couples TRBV9 to TRBJ2-5; D is perhaps TRBD2 (5 bases). This CDR3 region has 15 residues. In germline, CDR1 is SGDLS, CDR2 YYNGEE. V was shortened by 0 bases and J by 0 bases, with 9 bases between the two germline ends. Here the CDR3 reads CASSVGLLDQETQYF. DNA for the CDR3: TGTGCCAGCAGCGTAGGACTATTAGACCAAGAGACCCAGTACTTC.

The chain joins TRBV9 to TRBJ1-6, with unresolved D. V lost 3 bases and J 4 bases, leaving 8 bases between the germline ends. Germline values: CDR1 SGDLS, CDR2 YYNGEE. The CDR3 is made up of 14 amino acids. The CDR3 DNA is TGTGCCAGCAGCGAGACCGAATATAATTCACCCCTCCACTTT. Translation: CASSETEYNSPLHF.

The chain recombines TRBV6-5 with TRBJ1-5; D remains ambiguous. Germline CDR1 is MNHEY and CDR2 is SVGAGI. The CDR3 consists of 14 residues. V gave up 0 bases and J gave up 4 bases, with 7 bases separating them. CDR3 sequence: CASSYSQDNQPQHF. The CDR3 region has the DNA TGTGCCAGCAGTTACTCGCAGGATAATCAGCCCCAGCATTTT.

V gene TRBV2 combines with J gene TRBJ1-1; 10 positions match TRBD1. Germline assignment: CDR1 SNHLY and CDR2 FYNNEI. This CDR3 has 13 amino acids. V lost 7 bases, J lost 3 bases, and 2 bases stayed unmatched. CDR3 sequence: CASNGQGDTEAFF. CDR3 bases: TGTGCCAGCAATGGACAGGGGGACACTGAAGCTTTCTTT.

The V and J genes are TRBV5-1 and TRBJ2-6; 8 bases are a match to TRBD1. J gave up 0 bases and V 7 bases, and 6 bases lay outside the gene matches. Germline V lookup: CDR1 SGHRS, CDR2 YFSETQ. This CDR3 is 16 amino acids long. The CDR3 region is CASGQGRISGANVLTF. In DNA, the CDR3 is TGCGCCAGCGGACAGGGCCGTATCTCTGGGGCCAACGTCCTGACTTTC. The whole variable domain, remainder taken from reference TRBV5-1 and TRBJ2-6, is KAGVTQTPRYLIKTRGQQVTLSCSPISGHRSVSWYQQTPGQGLQFLFEYFSETQRNKGNFPGRFSGRQFSNSRSEMNVSTLELGDSALYLCASGQGRISGANVLTFGAGSRLTVL.

The chain has TRBV12-3 or TRBV12-4 and TRBJ1-5, with a possible D match to TRBD1 (6 bases). V dropped 3 bases and J dropped 2 bases, with 17 bases sitting between them. This CDR3 contains 17 residues. The CDR3: CASSFAPGWTGNQPQHF. The CDR3 coding sequence is TGTGCCAGCAGTTTTGCCCCAGGGTGGACAGGCAATCAGCCCCAGCATTTT.

This clonotype appeared a single time. The V and J genes are TRBV7-9 and TRBJ1-5, with 7 bases matching TRBD1. V lost 5 bases and J lost 2; bases outside the gene matches: 6. CDR3 length: 15 amino acids. Germline assignment: CDR1 SEHNR and CDR2 FQNEAQ (reference sequence). The CDR3 is CASSPNRGGNQPQHF. The CDR3 DNA reads TGTGCCAGCAGCCCCAACAGGGGAGGCAATCAGCCCCAGCATTTT.